The present entry profiles one T cell receptor (beta chain) with its context. The specificity of this receptor is unknown. No clone much larger than this one lies a single base away; base qualities are absent. Per the germline V gene, WSHSY is the CDR1 and SAAADI is the CDR2. From its cysteine to its phenylalanine, the CDR3 spans 13 amino acids. Just the 39-base CDR3 DNA is kept, in frame starting at base 1. V drops 7 bases and J drops 0 bases, leaving 7 bases in between. The meaning of the sample's time point label: about 28 days (+/-7) after the second vaccine dose. AZD1222 recipients whose second dose came at about 4 weeks and those whose second dose came at about 12 weeks were combined into one group, since spike-specific TCR depth and breadth did not differ between the two schedules. Vaccinee samples came from UK trials COV001 and COV002, including a single-blind randomized controlled phase 2/3 trial of AZD1222 (ChAdOx1 nCoV-19) in healthy adults. For TCRbeta chain sequencing, PBMC samples from trial participants were taken at day 0 and at day 28 after the second dose.

The CDR3 regions of human TCRbeta chains were subjected to immunosequencing. The paper's processing steps were these. TCRs in the repertoires were matched against a reference library of SARS-CoV-2-specific TCRs that had been generated with the MIRA antigen-specificity platform. Breadth meant the fraction of unique TCRs that were SARS-CoV-2-associated, whereas depth meant the fraction of total T cells that were SARS-CoV-2-associated. Using the MIRA data, each spike-specific TCR was assigned both to the spike region to which the TCR was reactive and to a CD4 or CD8 class. Log10-transformed breadth and depth values were compared by one-way ANOVA with Sidak's multiple comparisons tests. What TCRdb holds here is the immuneACCESS table cut down to in-frame rearrangements. Part of the clones is not present; checked against another copy, under half of the missing clones reflect an unresolved V gene, and the others are unexplained. V and J calls and clone size follow that table, whereas D and trimming were derived from the DNA. This sample comprises some 170,000 clones, more than 75% of them detected only once. The ten largest clones add up to around 4.4% of the sample.

This record comes from a study of T cell responses to AZD1222 COVID-19 vaccine (dated by TCRdb to the early 2020s). In terms of the full investigation: TCR sequencing was performed for about 250 trial participants, of whom about 200 were given two doses of AZD1222 and some 26 were given two doses of MenACWY control vaccine. Trial participants were enrolled by age into 18-55, 56-69 and 70-plus year subgroups, with about 150, 28 and 57 TCR-sequenced participants respectively. Findings and caveats that apply to the study as a whole: A significant rise in spike-specific TCR breadth and depth was observed after two AZD1222 doses relative to day 0 and relative to MenACWY recipients. Because no day 14 peak-response samples were available, the repertoires could be characterized only after the peak T cell response. Participants were mostly white British, with more females than males. The authors suggested clonal diversity may have been underestimated. Conclusions about previously exposed vaccinees are limited, since just five or six AZD1222 recipients were seropositive for SARS-CoV-2 at baseline. The whole spike protein was spanned by vaccine-associated CD4 TCRs, and dominant responses were seen in regions 160-218 and 743-854. Nearly half of unique spike-specific TCRs reportedly recognized epitopes outside regions mutated in the B.1.351 and B.1.1.7 variants. In the small 56-69-year group, the increase in depth fell short of significance, most likely because of low power.

This sequence was found in an adult who received the AZD1222 COVID-19 vaccine. The sequence links TRBV10-2 to TRBJ2-1; the D gene remains uncertain. The specimen comprised peripheral blood, sampled 28 days after the second AZD1222 dose. CDR3 reads: CASTRSSYNEQFF. Here is the DNA: TGCGCCAGCACGCGGAGCTCCTACAATGAGCAGTTCTTC.